Following are 26 T cell receptor beta chains from one sample sequenced in a study of human T cells and chemical hapten exposure. Each CDR3 protein gets one entry after TCRdb re-called the RACE reads with MiXCR. The sample yields more than 250,000 distinct CDR3 sequences, roughly 7.7% seen once. The time point was: pre-sensitization, week 0. Treatment of the sample: therapeutic diphenylcyclopropenone sensitization with weekly scalp DPC. The input for sequencing was whole blood, taken in connection with sensitization to the hapten diphenylcyclopropenone (DPC). The origin of the receptors is a man between 18 and 35 years old with alopecia areata. Some clones in this sample may be carry-over from other donors' samples.

In regard to this clonotype: Given a much more abundant clone one base away, this may be a read error. The chain recombines TRBV7-9 with TRBJ2-5, with D perhaps being TRBD1 or TRBD2 (5 bases each). CDR3 length: 14 amino acids. Germline V gene lookup returns CDR1 SEHNR and CDR2 FQNEAQ (reference sequence). CDR3 in DNA: TGTGCCAGCAGCTTAGTTGAGGGGAGAGAGACCCGGTACTTC. The encoded protein is CASSLVEGRETRYF.

This clonotype was seen a handful of times. The chain joins TRBV7-2 to TRBJ2-1; a possible D gene is TRBD1 (5 bases). V lost 0 bases to trimming and J lost 2 bases, with 8 bases between them. This CDR3 comprises 15 residues. The germline V gene encodes CDR1 SGHTA and CDR2 FQGNSA. The CDR3 reads CASSLAGDTYNEQFF. In nucleotides, the CDR3 is TGTGCCAGCAGCTTAGCAGGGGATACCTACAATGAGCAGTTCTTC.

This clonotype turned up a few times. DNA for the CDR3: TGCGCCAGCAGCCAAGATCCTGGGGCCTCTGGAAACACCATATATTTT. Translated, it gives CASSQDPGASGNTIYF. This chain links TRBV4-3 with TRBJ1-3; weak D call: TRBD1 (5 bases). Trimming took 0 bases from V and 0 from J, leaving 9 bases between them. CDR3 length equals 16 residues. Per germline, CDR1 LGHNA and CDR2 YSLEER.

This clonotype was seen many times. The chain links TRBV29-1 to TRBJ1-5, with D tentatively TRBD1 (6 bases). This CDR3 spans 13 amino acids. V was clipped by 2 bases and J by 5 bases, with 10 bases between them. Germline CDR1 SQVTM, CDR2 ANQGSEA. Here the CDR3 reads CSVELGGDQPQHF. The CDR3 DNA follows: TGCAGCGTTGAACTAGGGGGGGATCAGCCCCAGCATTTT.

This clonotype came up many times. This chain uses TRBV6-1 with TRBJ1-1; unclear D gene. The CDR3 sequence is 13 residues long. Trimming removed 11 bases at V and 0 bases at J, with 13 bases between. In germline, CDR1 is MNHNS, CDR2 SASEGT. The CDR3, as DNA: TGTGCCGGATCCGCGAGGGTGAACACTGAAGCTTTCTTT. Protein: CAGSARVNTEAFF.

The table lists this clonotype with a count of one. V usage is TRBV11-2 and J usage is TRBJ2-5; TRBD1 might be the D (7 bases). With 4 bases removed from V and 5 bases from J, the gap between germline ends came to 11 bases. There are 13 residues in the CDR3. The germline gives CDR1 SGHAT, CDR2 FQNNGV. The CDR3 sequence: CASSSGGLETQYF. CDR3 coding DNA: TGTGCCAGCAGCTCAGGGGGGCTGGAGACCCAGTACTTC.

The table lists this clonotype with a few counts. The chain carries TRBV12-3 or TRBV12-4 and TRBJ2-2, with D maybe TRBD1 (5 bases). Deletions cut 0 bases from V and 0 bases from J, with 8 bases between. CDR3 length: 16 residues. The CDR3 spells CASSLATVANTGELFF. The CDR3 region has the DNA TGTGCCAGCAGTTTAGCGACAGTCGCGAACACCGGGGAGCTGTTTTTT.

The chain combines TRBV2 with TRBJ2-5; no definite D call. Germline lookup yields CDR1 SNHLY and CDR2 FYNNEI. Trimming took 6 bases from V and 9 from J, leaving 11 bases between them. CDR3 length: 11 residues. The CDR3 protein is CASSSSMAQYF. The CDR3 DNA reads TGTGCCAGCAGCTCCTCAATGGCCCAGTACTTC. Together with reference TRBV2 and TRBJ2-5, the CDR3 gives the full variable domain: EPEVTQTPSHQVTQMGQEVILRCVPISNHLYFYWYRQILGQKVEFLVSFYNNEISEKSEIFDDQFSVERPDGSNFTLKIRSTKLEDSAMYFCASSSSMAQYFGPGTRLLVL.

This clonotype showed up just a few times. This chain joins TRBV12-3 or TRBV12-4 and TRBJ1-2; 7 nucleotides align to TRBD1. The CDR3 loop spans 15 amino acids. V was pared by 6 bases and J by 3 bases, with 10 bases of the junction left unmatched. The chain's CDR3 is CASSPHRGVDYGYTF. CDR3 nucleotides: TGTGCCAGCAGCCCCCACAGGGGAGTCGACTATGGCTACACCTTC.

This clonotype was counted only a few times. This chain joins TRBV5-5 and TRBJ2-5; TRBD1 agrees at 7 bases. J gave up 2 bases and V 1 base, and 2 bases lay outside the gene matches. The CDR3 extends over 14 amino acids. CDR1 and CDR2 from the germline V gene are SGHKS and YYEKEE (reference sequence). The CDR3 DNA follows: TGTGCCAGCAGCTTGAAGACAGGGCAAGAGACCCAGTACTTC. As protein: CASSLKTGQETQYF. Filled out from reference TRBV5-5 and TRBJ2-5, the complete variable domain reads DAGVTQSPTHLIKTRGQQVTLRCSPISGHKSVSWYQQVLGQGPQFIFQYYEKEERGRGNFPDRFSARQFPNYSSELNVNALLLGDSALYLCASSLKTGQETQYFGPGTRLLVL.

This clonotype occurred a few times. The chain couples TRBV20-1 to TRBJ1-1; D possibly corresponds to TRBD1 (6 bases). This CDR3 contains 17 residues. The germline V gene encodes CDR1 DFQATT and CDR2 SNEGSKA (reference sequence). The V gene lost 0 bases and the J gene lost 10 bases, with 27 bases spanning the gap. CDR3 coding DNA: TGCAGTGCTAGAGAACCCCCCCTACACAGGGTAGGAAGGGGAGCTTTCTTT. Translated: CSAREPPLHRVGRGAFF.

This clonotype has ten or more counts. The gene calls are TRBV4-1 and TRBJ1-4; D unresolved. The CDR3 spans 14 residues. With 1 base removed from V and 8 bases from J, the gap between germline ends came to 11 bases. Per germline, CDR1 MGHRA and CDR2 YSYEKL. The CDR3 spells CASSQGSVGEKLFF. The CDR3 nucleotides are TGCGCCAGCAGCCAAGGCTCCGTGGGGGAAAAACTGTTTTTT.

This clonotype was counted at least ten times. CDR3 DNA sequence: TGTGCCAGCAGCGGGACCCTGACAGGATCAACCAGGGAAACTTTCTTT. Its protein is CASSGTLTGSTRETFF. This chain links TRBV9 with TRBJ1-1; the D gene is possibly TRBD1 (6 bases). Germline V CDR1 and CDR2: SGDLS, YYNGEE. The CDR3 totals 16 residues. Trimming pared 3 bases from V and 12 bases from J, leaving 27 bases between.

The V gene is TRBV6-1, the J gene TRBJ2-5; a possible D gene is TRBD2 (5 bases). Trimming stripped 1 base from V and 8 bases from J, with 11 bases between. CDR1 MNHNS and CDR2 SASEGT come from the germline V gene. This CDR3 is 13 amino acids long. The chain's CDR3 is CASSEVLSGTQYF. The CDR3 coding sequence is TGTGCCAGCAGTGAAGTTCTGTCGGGAACCCAGTACTTC.

The rearrangement joins TRBV29-1 to TRBJ1-1; possibly TRBD1 for D (6 bases). V was pared by 6 bases and J by 1 base, with 12 bases between. The CDR3 loop spans 13 amino acids. Germline assignment: CDR1 SQVTM and CDR2 ANQGSEA. The CDR3 DNA is TGCAGCGTCGAGGGGGACAAGAACACTGAAGCTTTCTTT. Translated: CSVEGDKNTEAFF.

This clonotype was observed a handful of times. V usage is TRBV14 and J usage is TRBJ1-6; D remains ambiguous. CDR1 is SGHDN and CDR2 is FVKESK in the germline V gene. This CDR3 region has 13 residues. V was pared by 0 bases and J by 6 bases, with 3 bases between. The CDR3 sequence: CASSQELNSPLHF. Here the CDR3 DNA reads TGTGCCAGCAGCCAAGAACTTAATTCACCCCTCCACTTT. The complete variable domain, with remaining parts taken from reference TRBV14 and TRBJ1-6, reads EAGVTQFPSHSVIEKGQTVTLRCDPISGHDNLYWYRRVMGKEIKFLLHFVKESKQDESGMPNNRFLAERTGGTYSTLKVQPAELEDSGVYFCASSQELNSPLHFGNGTRLTVT.

The chain employs TRBV5-4 and TRBJ1-2; no reliable D call. The germline V gene has CDR1 SGHNT and CDR2 YYREEE (reference sequence). With 3 bases removed from V and 3 bases from J, the gap between germline ends came to 15 bases. The CDR3 length is 15 residues. Here the CDR3 DNA reads TGTGCCAGCAGCTCCATGGCGGGGTTTTACTATGGCTACACCTTC. This sequence encodes CASSSMAGFYYGYTF.

The V and J genes are TRBV3-1 and TRBJ2-5; D is unresolved. V was clipped by 1 base and J by 2 bases, with 8 bases between them. Germline V gene sequence: CDR1 LGHDT, CDR2 YNNKEL (reference sequence). This CDR3 region has 14 residues. The CDR3, as DNA: TGTGCCAGCAGCCAAGTTTACACTCAAGAGACCCAGTACTTC. This sequence encodes CASSQVYTQETQYF.

This rearrangement joins TRBV28 to TRBJ2-3; TRBD1 matches 7 bases. Germline CDR1 reads MDHEN; CDR2 reads SYDVKM. After removal of 5 bases from V and 1 base from J, the junction contained 24 bases not matched to a gene. The CDR3 length is 21 residues. The CDR3 loop is CASSLCLVSLRDSLCTDTQYF. The DNA for the CDR3 is TGTGCCAGCAGTCTCTGTCTTGTATCTCTTCGGGACAGCCTCTGCACAGATACGCAGTATTTT.

This chain links TRBV7-9 with TRBJ1-3, with unresolved D. Germline loops: CDR1 SEHNR, CDR2 FQNEAQ (reference sequence). The ends were cut back, 6 bases at V and 5 bases at J, with 14 bases in the middle. This CDR3 region has 14 residues. The CDR3 is CASSSLQDRNTIYF. CDR3 DNA: TGTGCCAGCAGTTCACTCCAGGACCGAAACACCATATATTTT.

This clonotype turned up a few times. V gene TRBV5-1 combines with J gene TRBJ2-5; D is undetermined. V lost 6 bases and J lost 4, with 7 bases in between. The CDR3 is 11 residues long. Per germline, CDR1 SGHRS and CDR2 YFSETQ. The CDR3 sequence: CASMVAETQYF. The CDR3 bases are TGCGCCAGCATGGTCGCAGAGACCCAGTACTTC.

This clonotype was seen many times. CDR3 residues: CSVENGGLGYTF. CDR3 coding DNA: TGCAGCGTTGAAAACGGGGGCCTTGGCTACACCTTC. The chain uses TRBV29-1 and TRBJ1-2; maybe TRBD1 (6 bases). Per the germline V gene, CDR1 is SQVTM and CDR2 is ANQGSEA. This CDR3 comprises 12 residues. Trimming removed 2 bases at V and 7 bases at J, with 11 bases between.

This clonotype was counted between two and nine times. The chain has TRBV2 and TRBJ1-5; 7 bases fit TRBD1. CDR3 length equals 15 residues. Germline CDR1 is SNHLY and CDR2 is FYNNEI. J was trimmed by 7 bases and V by 3 bases; bases with no gene match: 9. CDR3 in DNA: TGTGCCAGCAGTGAGAGGCAGGGGGACGTGCAGCCCCAGCATTTT. Protein sequence: CASSERQGDVQPQHF.

The chain carries TRBV7-2 and TRBJ1-3; D is uncertain. Germline V gene data show CDR1 as SGHTA and CDR2 as FQGNSA. The CDR3 covers 14 residues. Between the trimmed V and J ends, which lost 11 bases and 0 bases, there was a span of 14 bases. The CDR3 sequence is CASAEDRSGNTIYF. CDR3 nucleotide sequence: TGTGCCTCCGCTGAGGACCGCTCTGGAAACACCATATATTTT. The entire variable domain, with the rest obtained from reference TRBV7-2 and TRBJ1-3, is as follows: GAGVSQSPSNKVTEKGKDVELRCDPISGHTALYWYRQSLGQGLEFLIYFQGNSAPDKSGLPSDRFSAERTGGSVSTLTIQRTQQEDSAVYLCASAEDRSGNTIYFGEGSWLTVV.

This rearrangement joins TRBV27 to TRBJ1-4; D unclear. V was cut by 3 bases and J by 3 bases, with 8 bases left in between. Looked up from germline, CDR1 is MNHEY and CDR2 is SMNVEV (reference sequence). This CDR3 is 14 amino acids long. The CDR3 sequence is CASSLTRSNEKLFF. CDR3 DNA: TGTGCCAGCAGTTTGACGCGTTCTAATGAAAAACTGTTTTTT.

The CDR3 here is CASSLAPQARSGNTIYF. CDR3 DNA: TGTGCCAGCAGCTTAGCGCCTCAGGCCCGCTCTGGAAACACCATATATTTT. The genes are TRBV7-2 and TRBJ1-3, with D hard to call. V dropped 0 bases and J dropped 0 bases, with 12 bases sitting between them. The CDR3 has 17 residues. CDR1 is SGHTA and CDR2 is FQGNSA in the germline V gene.